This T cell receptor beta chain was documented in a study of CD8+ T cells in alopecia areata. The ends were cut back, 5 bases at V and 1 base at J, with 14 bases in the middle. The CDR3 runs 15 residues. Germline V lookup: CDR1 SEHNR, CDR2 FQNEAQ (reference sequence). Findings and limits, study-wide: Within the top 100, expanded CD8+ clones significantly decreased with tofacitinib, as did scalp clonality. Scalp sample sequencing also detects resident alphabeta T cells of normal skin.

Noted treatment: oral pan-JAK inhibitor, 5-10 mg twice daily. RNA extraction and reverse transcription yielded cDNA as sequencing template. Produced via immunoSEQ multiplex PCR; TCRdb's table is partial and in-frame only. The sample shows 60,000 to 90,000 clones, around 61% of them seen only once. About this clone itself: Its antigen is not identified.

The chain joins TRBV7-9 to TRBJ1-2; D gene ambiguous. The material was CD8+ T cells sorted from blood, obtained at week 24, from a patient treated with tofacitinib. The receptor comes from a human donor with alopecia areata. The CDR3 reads CASSPPVSLNYGYTF. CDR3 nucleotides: TGTGCCAGCAGCCCGCCGGTGAGCCTTAACTATGGCTACACCTTC. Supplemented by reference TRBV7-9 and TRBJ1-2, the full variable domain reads DTGVSQNPRHKITKRGQNVTFRCDPISEHNRLYWYRQTLGQGPEFLTYFQNEAQLEKSRLLSDRFSAERPKGSFSTLEIQRTEQGDSAMYLCASSPPVSLNYGYTFGSGTRLTVV.